A single sample gave rise to the 27 T cell receptor beta chains below, sequenced in a study of T-cell reconstitution after alpha-beta-depleted transplantation in children. Unique molecular identifiers were incorporated when the TCRbeta library was constructed. Each CDR3 protein is one row after TCRdb ran MiXCR on the PCR reads. The sample contains roughly 500,000 distinct CDR3 sequences, less than 35% of which appear only once. Sample: PBMCs from the stem cell graft donor, taken from the stem cell graft. These TCRs come from a human donor who donated a stem cell graft to a child with aplastic anemia.

The chain couples TRBV5-1 to TRBJ1-4; D call uncertain. CDR3 length: 16 amino acids. V lost 0 bases, J lost 3 bases, and 12 bases lay in between. Germline-derived CDR1 and CDR2 are SGHRS and YFSETQ. CDR3 sequence reads: CASSLGPQAANEKLFF. The CDR3 DNA reads as TGCGCCAGCAGCTTGGGTCCCCAGGCGGCTAATGAAAAACTGTTTTTT.

The sample holds a few counts of this clonotype. CDR3 in DNA: TGCAGTGCTTTCGGGACGGAGAACACTGAAGCTTTCTTT. This encodes CSAFGTENTEAFF. This chain joins TRBV20-1 and TRBJ1-1; the D gene is possibly TRBD1 (5 bases). Trimming shortened V by 5 bases and J by 1 base, and 11 bases separated the two germline ends. This CDR3 contains 13 residues. The germline CDR1 and CDR2 sequences are DFQATT and SNEGSKA (reference sequence).

This clonotype was counted once. The chain carries TRBV7-8 and TRBJ2-5; D gene unclear. Trimming left V 2 bases short and J 5 bases short, with 12 bases between. CDR3 length equals 14 residues. Germline loops: CDR1 SGHVS, CDR2 FQNEAQ. CDR3 residues: CASSLRRSMETQYF. The CDR3 coding sequence is TGTGCCAGCAGCTTACGCCGTTCTATGGAGACCCAGTACTTC.

This clonotype showed up just a few times. V gene TRBV18 combines with J gene TRBJ1-1, with a possible D match to TRBD1 (5 bases). V dropped 1 base and J dropped 0 bases, with 9 bases sitting between them. CDR3 length: 15 residues. Per the germline V gene, CDR1 is KGHSH and CDR2 is LQKENI. As DNA, the CDR3 is TGTGCCAGCTCACCACAGGAGGGGTTGAACACTGAAGCTTTCTTT. The encoded protein is CASSPQEGLNTEAFF.

The V call is TRBV20-1, the J call TRBJ2-3; the D call may be TRBD1 or TRBD2 (5 bases each). Germline CDR1 and CDR2: DFQATT and SNEGSKA (reference sequence). V dropped 1 base and J dropped 5 bases, with 16 bases sitting between them. This CDR3 comprises 15 residues. Written as DNA, the CDR3 is TGCAGTGCTAGAGTCGTCTGGGGGTCCCAAGATACGCAGTATTTT. Amino acids: CSARVVWGSQDTQYF.

Only a few counts were recorded for this clonotype. The J gene is TRBJ2-6, the V gene TRBV12-3 or TRBV12-4; D remains ambiguous. CDR3 length: 16 amino acids. Deletions cut 7 bases from V and 2 bases from J, with 15 bases between. The CDR3 DNA is TGTGCCAGCACCGTTAGAGAGCCTCCTGGGGCCAACGTCCTGACTTTC. Protein product: CASTVREPPGANVLTF.

The rearrangement links TRBV20-1 to TRBJ1-6; possible D gene TRBD1, 5 bases. The CDR3 loop spans 15 amino acids. Germline lookup yields CDR1 DFQATT and CDR2 SNEGSKA (reference sequence). Trimming stripped 0 bases from V and 7 bases from J, with 13 bases between. The CDR3 DNA reads TGCAGTGCTAGAGACGGGGCCCTTATCAATTCACCCCTCCACTTT. It translates to CSARDGALINSPLHF.

The V gene is TRBV5-1, the J gene TRBJ2-3, with TRBD2 matching over 7 bases. Germline CDR1 is SGHRS and CDR2 is YFSETQ. The CDR3 totals 16 residues. J was trimmed by 1 base and V by 4 bases; bases with no gene match: 9. The CDR3 protein is CASSHGPAGGTDTQYF. The CDR3 DNA reads as TGCGCCAGCAGCCACGGGCCGGCGGGAGGCACAGATACGCAGTATTTT. Together with reference TRBV5-1 and TRBJ2-3, the CDR3 gives the full variable domain: KAGVTQTPRYLIKTRGQQVTLSCSPISGHRSVSWYQQTPGQGLQFLFEYFSETQRNKGNFPGRFSGRQFSNSRSEMNVSTLELGDSALYLCASSHGPAGGTDTQYFGPGTRLTVL.

A few counts support this clonotype. The V call is TRBV12-3 or TRBV12-4, the J call TRBJ1-1, with TRBD1 identical over 9 bases. V trimming: 0 bases; J trimming: 3 bases; junction bases outside the gene matches: 5. The CDR3 sequence is 16 residues long. The CDR3 DNA reads as TGTGCCAGCAGTTTAGCGCGGGACAGGGTGGACACTGAAGCTTTCTTT. It translates to CASSLARDRVDTEAFF.

This clonotype turned up a few times. This chain connects TRBV29-1 to TRBJ2-7; D is possibly TRBD1 (5 bases). This CDR3 spans 13 amino acids. V was shortened by 5 bases and J by 1 base, with 12 bases between the two germline ends. Germline V lookup: CDR1 SQVTM, CDR2 ANQGSEA. The CDR3 is CSVTDTSSYEQYF. In nucleotides, the CDR3 is TGCAGCGTTACGGACACCTCTTCCTACGAGCAGTACTTC.

This clonotype turned up a few times. V usage is TRBV7-2 and J usage is TRBJ1-1, with a weak D call TRBD1 (6 bases). CDR3 length: 13 residues. Between the trimmed V and J ends, which lost 8 bases and 1 base, there was a span of 11 bases. CDR1 SGHTA and CDR2 FQGNSA come from the germline V gene. CDR3 in DNA: TGTGCCAGCCGTCCGGGACAGAACACTGAAGCTTTCTTT. This codes for CASRPGQNTEAFF.

This clonotype was detected once. The V gene is TRBV11-2, the J gene TRBJ2-1; 10 bases fit TRBD2. Looked up from germline, CDR1 is SGHAT and CDR2 is FQNNGV. J was trimmed by 0 bases and V by 3 bases; bases with no gene match: 8. The CDR3 has 18 residues. The CDR3 region has the DNA TGTGCCAGCAGCTTGGATCTAGCGGGAGTTGGCTCCTACAATGAGCAGTTCTTC. Its protein product is CASSLDLAGVGSYNEQFF.

This clonotype was observed a handful of times. The rearrangement links TRBV6-2 or TRBV6-3 to TRBJ2-1; 13 bases match TRBD2. The CDR3 sequence is 16 residues long. J was trimmed by 8 bases and V by 2 bases; bases with no gene match: 6. Germline CDR1 MNHEY, CDR2 SVGEGT. CDR3 amino acids: CASSYTGLAGVYEQFF. In DNA form, the CDR3 reads TGTGCCAGCAGTTACACCGGACTAGCGGGAGTCTATGAGCAGTTCTTC.

V gene TRBV3-1 combines with J gene TRBJ2-2; TRBD2 agrees at 11 bases. There are 15 residues in the CDR3. V lost 4 bases, J lost 6 bases, and 4 bases stayed unmatched. Germline V gene sequence: CDR1 LGHDT, CDR2 YNNKEL (reference sequence). The CDR3 DNA is TGTGCCAGCAGCCCCATAGCGGGAGGGGCCGGGGAGCTGTTTTTT. Protein: CASSPIAGGAGELFF.

This chain uses TRBV11-2 with TRBJ2-1; D is undetermined. The CDR3 runs to 16 residues. Germline loops: CDR1 SGHAT, CDR2 FQNNGV. V shed 2 bases and J shed 2 bases, with 13 bases lying between them. The CDR3 DNA is TGTGCCAGCAGCTTATTGAACGGTCTCACCTACAATGAGCAGTTCTTC. It translates to CASSLLNGLTYNEQFF.

This clonotype came up a few times. The chain carries TRBV29-1 and TRBJ2-3; 11 positions agree with TRBD2. The junction had 6 bases not matched to a gene; V was cut back by 1 base and J by 6 bases. The CDR3 is 15 amino acids. Per germline, CDR1 SQVTM and CDR2 ANQGSEA. CDR3 DNA sequence: TGCAGCGTTGAAGCTACTAGCGGGAGCAGGGATACGCAGTATTTT. It translates to CSVEATSGSRDTQYF.

The chain recombines TRBV7-2 with TRBJ2-1; 8 bases fit TRBD1. This CDR3 spans 15 amino acids. V was clipped by 3 bases and J by 6 bases; unmatched bases: 7. Germline assignment: CDR1 SGHTA and CDR2 FQGNSA. CDR3 sequence reads: CASSFGAGTGNEQFF. The CDR3 DNA follows: TGTGCCAGCAGCTTCGGGGCCGGGACAGGCAATGAGCAGTTCTTC.

This clonotype turned up a few times. J is TRBJ1-4 and V is TRBV7-2, with D perhaps matching TRBD1 (6 bases). Trimming cost V 5 bases and J 2 bases, with 12 bases left between them. Per the germline V gene, CDR1 is SGHTA and CDR2 is FQGNSA. The CDR3 runs 15 residues. CDR3: CASSRQAATNEKLFF. DNA for the CDR3: TGTGCCAGCAGCCGACAGGCTGCGACTAATGAAAAACTGTTTTTT. The full variable domain, in which reference TRBV7-2 and TRBJ1-4 provide the parts outside the CDR3, is GAGVSQSPSNKVTEKGKDVELRCDPISGHTALYWYRQSLGQGLEFLIYFQGNSAPDKSGLPSDRFSAERTGGSVSTLTIQRTQQEDSAVYLCASSRQAATNEKLFFGSGTQLSVL.

This chain uses TRBV7-2 with TRBJ1-5, with unresolved D. The V end lost 5 bases, the J end lost 2 bases, and 10 bases lay between the germline ends. This CDR3 has 14 amino acids. Germline CDR1 and CDR2: SGHTA and FQGNSA. In DNA form, the CDR3 reads TGTGCCAGCAGCGAGAACTGGGGCAATCAGCCCCAGCATTTT. Residues: CASSENWGNQPQHF.

In its sample, this clonotype was seen a few times. The chain joins TRBV19 to TRBJ2-2; 10 positions agree with TRBD2. The CDR3 covers 17 residues. After removal of 6 bases from V and 3 bases from J, the junction contained 10 bases not matched to a gene. CDR1 and CDR2 from the germline V gene are LNHDA and SQIVND (reference sequence). CDR3 protein: CASSRLSGRSDTGELFF. The CDR3, as DNA: TGTGCCAGTAGCCGACTTAGCGGGAGGTCGGACACCGGGGAGCTGTTTTTT. Drawing the rest from reference TRBV19 and TRBJ2-2, the complete variable domain is DGGITQSPKYLFRKEGQNVTLSCEQNLNHDAMYWYRQDPGQGLRLIYYSQIVNDFQKGDIAEGYSVSREKKESFPLTVTSAQKNPTAFYLCASSRLSGRSDTGELFFGEGSRLTVL.

V usage is TRBV24-1 and J usage is TRBJ1-1; a weak D match, TRBD1 (5 bases). The CDR3 length is 15 residues. Per the germline V gene, CDR1 is KGHDR and CDR2 is SFDVKD. V lost 2 bases to trimming and J lost 3 bases, with 12 bases between them. CDR3 sequence: CATSDSRGGDTEAFF. CDR3 in DNA: TGTGCCACCAGTGATTCTAGGGGCGGCGACACTGAAGCTTTCTTT.

This sequence joins TRBV2 and TRBJ2-5, with D perhaps matching TRBD1 or TRBD2 (5 bases each). Germline loops: CDR1 SNHLY, CDR2 FYNNEI. Deletions cut 9 bases from V and 4 bases from J, with 6 bases between. The length of the CDR3 is 10 residues. CDR3 coding DNA: TGTGCCAGTGGGGGAGAGACCCAGTACTTC. Its translation is CASGGETQYF.

A few counts support this clonotype. The chain uses TRBV10-2 and TRBJ1-6; TRBD1 matches 10 bases. The CDR3 loop spans 15 amino acids. Germline V gene lookup returns CDR1 WSHSY and CDR2 SAAADI. With 2 bases clipped from V and 9 bases from J, the junction kept 4 bases outside the gene matches. As DNA, the CDR3 is TGCGCCAGCAGTGAGACGGGACAGGGGTTTTCACCCCTCCACTTT. It translates to CASSETGQGFSPLHF.

This chain connects TRBV7-8 to TRBJ1-2, with D unresolved. CDR3 size: 13 residues. V gave up 0 bases and J gave up 8 bases, with 10 bases separating them. Germline CDR1 and CDR2: SGHVS and FQNEAQ. Here the CDR3 DNA reads TGTGCCAGCAGCTTAGCGTCAGCCCCCGGCTACACCTTC. Translated, it gives CASSLASAPGYTF. The complete variable domain, with remaining parts taken from reference TRBV7-8 and TRBJ1-2, reads GAGVSQSPRYKVAKRGQDVALRCDPISGHVSLFWYQQALGQGPEFLTYFQNEAQLDKSGLPSDRFFAERPEGSVSTLKIQRTQQEDSAVYLCASSLASAPGYTFGSGTRLTVV.

The chain has TRBV7-2 and TRBJ2-7; TRBD2 aligns across 9 bases. The germline CDR1 and CDR2 sequences are SGHTA and FQGNSA. This CDR3 has 15 amino acids. Unmatched junction bases numbered 6, after V lost 4 bases and J lost 2 bases. This CDR3 reads CASSSSSGSPYEQYF. In nucleotides, the CDR3 is TGTGCCAGCAGCTCTAGTAGCGGGAGCCCCTACGAGCAGTACTTC.

The chain uses TRBV5-1 and TRBJ2-1; 9 nucleotides match TRBD2. Germline assignment: CDR1 SGHRS and CDR2 YFSETQ. There are 16 residues in the CDR3. J gave up 3 bases and V 4 bases, and 8 bases lay outside the gene matches. Here the CDR3 DNA reads TGCGCCAGCAGCCCGCGGTTTAGCGGGAGCTACAATGAGCAGTTCTTC. Translating it yields CASSPRFSGSYNEQFF.

The rearrangement joins TRBV5-5 to TRBJ1-3, with D hard to call. The CDR3 is 14 residues long. Trimming left V 1 base short and J 1 base short, with 6 bases between. Germline-derived CDR1 and CDR2 are SGHKS and YYEKEE (reference sequence). As DNA, the CDR3 is TGTGCCAGCAGCTTGTGGGCGTCTGGAAACACCATATATTTT. Translated, it gives CASSLWASGNTIYF.